This TCR beta chain is drawn from a study of cytomegalovirus exposure and HLA in healthy donors. PCR amplification relied on 60 Vbeta primers (plus 13 Jbeta primers). Here immunoSEQ multiplex PCR was the method, and the copy in TCRdb shows in-frame clones only, minus some. This table holds 75,000 to 85,000 clones, about 78% found once. CDR1 is SGHRS, CDR2 YFSETQ, per germline. The CDR3 consists of 14 residues. Trimming took 5 bases from V and 4 from J, leaving 16 bases between them. The origin of this receptor is a male donor in good health and CMV-seronegative. The rearrangement links TRBV5-1 to TRBJ2-7, with D maybe TRBD2 (5 bases). The material sequenced was PBMCs. The chain's CDR3 is CASSEGLGLYEQYF. The CDR3 region has the DNA TGCGCCAGCAGTGAGGGATTGGGGTTGTACGAGCAGTACTTC.